This is a list of T cell receptor beta chains from one sample in a study of blood T cell repertoires in COVID-19. The protocol was immunoSEQ multiplex PCR, while the TCRdb copy is restricted to in-frame clones and leaves out a portion. The sample records about 350,000 clones, roughly nine tenths being singletons. The sample was peripheral blood. These TCRs come from a woman in her fifties or sixties with COVID-19, enrolled during active disease. The CDR3 runs from the conserved cysteine through the conserved F or W. D genes are given only for firm matches. Part of the rows lack a size; the others show once, few, many or a class for expanded clones.

d_call: TRBD1
v_call: TRBV27
j_call: TRBJ1-3
clone_size: once
cdr3_aa: CASSFISGGAGNTIYF
cdr3_nt: TGTGCCAGCAGTTTCATCTCAGGGGGCGCTGGAAACACCATATATTTT

d_call: .
v_call: TRBV5-8
j_call: TRBJ1-2
clone_size: .
cdr3_aa: CASGQGRESYGYTF
cdr3_nt: TGTGCCAGCGGCCAGGGGCGCGAGAGCTATGGCTACACCTTC

d_call: .
v_call: TRBV29-1
j_call: TRBJ2-3
clone_size: .
cdr3_aa: CSPLLYRGSSTDTQYF
cdr3_nt: TGCAGCCCGCTCTTATATCGGGGGTCGAGCACAGATACGCAGTATTTT

d_call: TRBD1
v_call: TRBV7-9
j_call: TRBJ1-2
clone_size: .
cdr3_aa: CASSPGQGNYGYTF
cdr3_nt: TGTGCCAGCAGCCCCGGACAGGGGAACTATGGCTACACCTTC

d_call: TRBD1
v_call: TRBV7-9
j_call: TRBJ2-4
clone_size: .
cdr3_aa: CASSLTGTGSPVGYF
cdr3_nt: TGTGCCAGCAGCTTAACCGGGACAGGGTCTCCTGTAGGGTACTTC

d_call: .
v_call: TRBV18
j_call: TRBJ1-6
clone_size: few
cdr3_aa: CASSPDGGSVNSPLHF
cdr3_nt: TGTGCCAGCTCACCCGACGGCGGGTCGGTTAATTCACCCCTCCACTTT

d_call: .
v_call: TRBV30
j_call: TRBJ1-1
clone_size: .
cdr3_aa: CAWSSTGLNTEAFF
cdr3_nt: TGTGCCTGGAGTTCAACAGGGTTGAACACTGAAGCTTTCTTT

d_call: .
v_call: TRBV29-1
j_call: TRBJ1-4
clone_size: .
cdr3_aa: CSAAFRANEKLFF
cdr3_nt: TGCAGCGCCGCGTTCCGGGCTAATGAAAAACTGTTTTTT

d_call: .
v_call: TRBV19
j_call: TRBJ1-2
clone_size: .
cdr3_aa: CASSLGQLYGYTF
cdr3_nt: TGTGCCAGTAGCCTAGGACAGCTCTATGGCTACACCTTC

d_call: .
v_call: TRBV6-4
j_call: TRBJ1-2
clone_size: .
cdr3_aa: CASSPGWGGSGYTF
cdr3_nt: TGTGCCAGCAGCCCAGGGTGGGGGGGCTCTGGCTACACCTTC

d_call: .
v_call: TRBV7-9
j_call: TRBJ1-4
clone_size: few
cdr3_aa: CASSRGGEKLFF
cdr3_nt: TGTGCCAGCAGCCGGGGGGGTGAAAAACTGTTTTTT

d_call: TRBD1
v_call: TRBV6-5
j_call: TRBJ2-7
clone_size: .
cdr3_aa: CASSRDRASEQYF
cdr3_nt: TGTGCCAGCAGCCGGGACAGGGCGAGCGAGCAGTACTTC

d_call: .
v_call: TRBV24-1
j_call: TRBJ1-1
clone_size: .
cdr3_aa: CATSDSSRQKVNTEAFF
cdr3_nt: TGTGCCACCAGTGATTCTTCCCGACAGAAAGTGAACACTGAAGCTTTCTTT

d_call: .
v_call: TRBV7-9
j_call: TRBJ1-5
clone_size: .
cdr3_aa: CASSLNSNQPQHF
cdr3_nt: TGTGCCAGCAGCCTTAATAGCAATCAGCCCCAGCATTTT

d_call: TRBD1
v_call: TRBV28
j_call: TRBJ1-5
clone_size: .
cdr3_aa: CASIQGQGEYQPQHF
cdr3_nt: TGTGCCAGCATACAGGGACAGGGGGAGTATCAGCCCCAGCATTTT

d_call: .
v_call: TRBV4-1
j_call: TRBJ1-5
clone_size: .
cdr3_aa: CASSEGISRTNNQPQHF
cdr3_nt: TGCGCCAGCAGCGAAGGGATTTCCAGGACAAACAATCAGCCCCAGCATTTT

d_call: .
v_call: TRBV7-6
j_call: TRBJ1-4
clone_size: .
cdr3_aa: CASSLEGTRGTNEKLFF
cdr3_nt: TGTGCCAGCAGCTTAGAGGGGACACGAGGTACGAATGAAAAACTGTTTTTT

d_call: TRBD1
v_call: TRBV5-4
j_call: TRBJ2-5
clone_size: .
cdr3_aa: CASSDPGQAKTQYF
cdr3_nt: TGTGCCAGCAGTGACCCGGGACAGGCTAAGACCCAGTACTTC

d_call: .
v_call: TRBV9
j_call: TRBJ1-6
clone_size: once
cdr3_aa: CASRPGGSSYNSPLHF
cdr3_nt: TGTGCCAGCAGACCGGGGGGCAGCTCCTATAATTCACCCCTCCACTTT

d_call: .
v_call: TRBV7-6
j_call: TRBJ1-2
clone_size: .
cdr3_aa: CAPGVDYGYTF
cdr3_nt: TGTGCCCCGGGGGTGGACTATGGCTACACCTTC

d_call: .
v_call: TRBV5-4
j_call: TRBJ2-5
clone_size: .
cdr3_aa: CASSPSGPGETQYF
cdr3_nt: TGTGCCAGCAGCCCTTCGGGTCCTGGAGAGACCCAGTACTTC

d_call: TRBD2
v_call: TRBV28
j_call: TRBJ2-5
clone_size: .
cdr3_aa: CASSPSGRPQETQYF
cdr3_nt: TGTGCCAGCAGTCCTAGCGGGCGGCCCCAAGAGACCCAGTACTTC

d_call: .
v_call: TRBV6-1
j_call: TRBJ2-7
clone_size: .
cdr3_aa: CASSEAKAGAYEQYF
cdr3_nt: TGTGCCAGCAGTGAGGCCAAGGCAGGGGCCTACGAGCAGTACTTC

d_call: TRBD1
v_call: TRBV28
j_call: TRBJ1-6
clone_size: .
cdr3_aa: CASSGGQGLNSPLHF
cdr3_nt: TGTGCCAGCAGTGGGGGACAGGGGCTTAATTCACCCCTCCACTTT

d_call: .
v_call: TRBV29-1
j_call: TRBJ2-3
clone_size: .
cdr3_aa: CSARGDTQYF
cdr3_nt: TGCAGCGCCAGGGGAGATACGCAGTATTTT

d_call: TRBD2
v_call: TRBV7-9
j_call: TRBJ2-1
clone_size: .
cdr3_aa: CASSPFGARGGYNEQFF
cdr3_nt: TGTGCCAGCAGCCCTTTCGGCGCGCGGGGGGGCTACAATGAGCAGTTCTTC

d_call: .
v_call: TRBV12-5
j_call: TRBJ1-4
clone_size: .
cdr3_aa: CASGQQGTNEKLFF
cdr3_nt: TGTGCTAGTGGTCAGCAGGGTACTAATGAAAAACTGTTTTTT

d_call: TRBD1
v_call: TRBV7-8
j_call: TRBJ1-3
clone_size: .
cdr3_aa: CASSPRGSTIAGNTIYF
cdr3_nt: TGTGCCAGCAGCCCCAGGGGGTCAACTATAGCTGGAAACACCATATATTTT

d_call: .
v_call: TRBV19
j_call: TRBJ1-1
clone_size: .
cdr3_aa: CASRPLQGGNTEAFF
cdr3_nt: TGTGCCAGTAGGCCTCTTCAGGGTGGGAACACTGAAGCTTTCTTT

d_call: .
v_call: TRBV4-2
j_call: TRBJ1-6
clone_size: .
cdr3_aa: CASSQVQRAGNSPLHF
cdr3_nt: TGTGCCAGCAGCCAAGTTCAGAGGGCGGGTAATTCACCCCTCCACTTT

d_call: TRBD1
v_call: TRBV24-1
j_call: TRBJ2-3
clone_size: .
cdr3_aa: CATSDWTGGYTDTQYF
cdr3_nt: TGTGCCACCAGTGATTGGACAGGGGGGTACACAGATACGCAGTATTTT

d_call: .
v_call: TRBV13
j_call: TRBJ1-6
clone_size: .
cdr3_aa: CASRFKGGHNSPLHF
cdr3_nt: TGTGCCAGCAGATTCAAGGGGGGGCACAATTCACCCCTCCACTTT

d_call: TRBD1
v_call: TRBV28
j_call: TRBJ1-6
clone_size: .
cdr3_aa: CASSSRTGGNSPLHF
cdr3_nt: TGTGCCAGCAGTTCGAGGACAGGGGGAAATTCACCCCTCCACTTT

d_call: TRBD1
v_call: TRBV3-1/TRBV3-2
j_call: TRBJ2-7
clone_size: .
cdr3_aa: CASSPTGEAFMYEQYF
cdr3_nt: TGTGCCAGCAGCCCCACAGGGGAAGCCTTCATGTACGAGCAGTACTTC

d_call: TRBD1
v_call: TRBV7-3
j_call: TRBJ2-3
clone_size: .
cdr3_aa: CASSLPGQGTDTQYF
cdr3_nt: TGTGCCAGCAGCTTACCAGGACAGGGCACAGATACGCAGTATTTT

d_call: .
v_call: TRBV19
j_call: TRBJ1-1
clone_size: .
cdr3_aa: CASSMPQGGTEAFF
cdr3_nt: TGTGCCAGTAGTATGCCGCAGGGTGGGACTGAAGCTTTCTTT

d_call: TRBD1
v_call: TRBV19
j_call: TRBJ1-2
clone_size: .
cdr3_aa: CASSNRGHYGYTF
cdr3_nt: TGTGCCAGTAGTAACAGGGGACACTATGGCTACACCTTC

d_call: TRBD1
v_call: TRBV25-1
j_call: TRBJ1-2
clone_size: .
cdr3_aa: CASRGGQGMWGYTF
cdr3_nt: TGTGCCAGCAGGGGGGGACAGGGAATGTGGGGCTACACCTTC

d_call: .
v_call: TRBV2
j_call: TRBJ1-4
clone_size: .
cdr3_aa: CASTRTRGNEKLFF
cdr3_nt: TGTGCCAGCACCCGGACTAGGGGAAATGAAAAACTGTTTTTT

d_call: TRBD1
v_call: TRBV18
j_call: TRBJ2-2
clone_size: .
cdr3_aa: CASSPGSGQGNTGELFF
cdr3_nt: TGTGCCAGCTCACCAGGATCGGGACAGGGTAACACCGGGGAGCTGTTTTTT

d_call: .
v_call: TRBV19
j_call: TRBJ1-1
clone_size: .
cdr3_aa: CASSINPGLLTEAFF
cdr3_nt: TGTGCCAGTAGTATAAATCCGGGTTTGTTGACTGAAGCTTTCTTT

d_call: TRBD2
v_call: TRBV27
j_call: TRBJ2-1
clone_size: .
cdr3_aa: CASSYHLAGGLSEQFF
cdr3_nt: TGTGCCAGCAGTTACCACTTAGCGGGGGGGCTGAGCGAGCAGTTCTTC

d_call: TRBD1
v_call: TRBV19
j_call: TRBJ2-7
clone_size: .
cdr3_aa: CASSTTGGNPYEQYF
cdr3_nt: TGTGCCAGTAGTACTACAGGGGGTAATCCCTACGAGCAGTACTTC

d_call: TRBD2
v_call: TRBV4-1
j_call: TRBJ2-7
clone_size: .
cdr3_aa: CASSQPGLGRYEQYF
cdr3_nt: TGCGCCAGCAGCCAACCGGGACTAGGTCGGTACGAGCAGTACTTC

d_call: .
v_call: TRBV27
j_call: TRBJ2-5
clone_size: .
cdr3_aa: CASSIRTTGAEETQYF
cdr3_nt: TGTGCCAGCAGCATTCGGACTACTGGGGCAGAAGAGACCCAGTACTTC

d_call: .
v_call: TRBV4-2
j_call: TRBJ2-3
clone_size: few
cdr3_aa: CASSQVGVLRTDTQYF
cdr3_nt: TGTGCCAGCAGCCAAGTAGGGGTGCTGAGGACAGATACGCAGTATTTT

d_call: TRBD1
v_call: TRBV19
j_call: TRBJ1-1
clone_size: .
cdr3_aa: CASSIRQGNTEAFF
cdr3_nt: TGTGCCAGTAGTATCCGACAGGGGAACACTGAAGCTTTCTTT

d_call: .
v_call: TRBV6-5
j_call: TRBJ2-2
clone_size: .
cdr3_aa: CASSYGLWSTGELFF
cdr3_nt: TGTGCCAGCAGTTACGGACTTTGGAGCACCGGGGAGCTGTTTTTT

d_call: .
v_call: TRBV9
j_call: TRBJ1-6
clone_size: .
cdr3_aa: CASSFNPDTLPSPLHF
cdr3_nt: TGTGCCAGCAGCTTCAACCCTGACACCTTGCCCTCACCCCTCCACTTT

d_call: TRBD2
v_call: TRBV30
j_call: TRBJ2-2
clone_size: .
cdr3_aa: CAWTGLAGVTGELFF
cdr3_nt: TGTGCCTGGACAGGACTAGCGGGGGTCACCGGGGAGCTGTTTTTT

d_call: .
v_call: TRBV5-1
j_call: TRBJ2-2
clone_size: few
cdr3_aa: CASSFQAPGELFF
cdr3_nt: TGCGCCAGCAGCTTCCAAGCTCCCGGGGAGCTGTTTTTT

d_call: TRBD1
v_call: TRBV10-3
j_call: TRBJ1-4
clone_size: .
cdr3_aa: CATSGTVNEKLFF
cdr3_nt: TGTGCCACCTCCGGGACAGTTAATGAAAAACTGTTTTTT

d_call: .
v_call: TRBV28
j_call: TRBJ1-2
clone_size: .
cdr3_aa: CASSPTGNYGYTF
cdr3_nt: TGTGCCAGCAGTCCGACAGGCAACTATGGCTACACCTTC

d_call: .
v_call: TRBV9
j_call: TRBJ1-2
clone_size: .
cdr3_aa: CASSAGIKGQVLHYGYTF
cdr3_nt: TGTGCCAGCAGCGCCGGTATTAAGGGACAAGTCCTGCACTATGGCTACACCTTC

d_call: TRBD1
v_call: TRBV5-4
j_call: TRBJ1-2
clone_size: once
cdr3_aa: CASSWPGQAYYGYTF
cdr3_nt: TGTGCCAGCAGCTGGCCCGGACAGGCGTACTATGGCTACACCTTC